This TCR beta chain was observed in a study of blood T cell repertoires in COVID-19. Study-level background: Spain, Italy and the United States supplied samples that represented acute and convalescent COVID-19.

The CDR3 covers 14 residues. V was clipped by 4 bases and J by 6 bases, with 15 bases between them. Germline V gives CDR1 SQVTM, CDR2 ANQGSEA. The count of this clone is one. Produced via immunoSEQ multiplex PCR; TCRdb's table is partial and in-frame only. The sample has fewer than 250,000 clones, 83% seen once; the top ten hold 3.6%. What was sequenced was PBMCs or T cells enriched from blood (not recorded which). The J gene is TRBJ2-2, the V gene TRBV29-1; D may be TRBD1 (6 bases). The sequence came from a woman aged 40-49 years who had been exposed to COVID-19. The CDR3 here is CSVADEGGPGELFF. The CDR3 DNA sequence: TGCAGCGTTGCAGACGAAGGGGGTCCCGGGGAGCTGTTTTTT.